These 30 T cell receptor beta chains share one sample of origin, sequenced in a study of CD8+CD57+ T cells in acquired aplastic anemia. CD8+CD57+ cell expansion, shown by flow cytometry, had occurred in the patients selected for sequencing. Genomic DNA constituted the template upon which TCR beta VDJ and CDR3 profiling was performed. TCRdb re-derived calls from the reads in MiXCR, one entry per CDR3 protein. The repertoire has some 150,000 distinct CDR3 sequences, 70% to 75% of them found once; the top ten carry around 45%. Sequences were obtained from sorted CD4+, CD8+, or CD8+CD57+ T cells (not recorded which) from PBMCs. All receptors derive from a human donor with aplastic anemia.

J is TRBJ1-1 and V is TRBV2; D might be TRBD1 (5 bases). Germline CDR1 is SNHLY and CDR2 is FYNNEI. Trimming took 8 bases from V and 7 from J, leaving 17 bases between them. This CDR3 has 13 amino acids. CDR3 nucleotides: TGTGCCAGCGGGACTCCCGAAAATGATGAAGCTTTCTTT. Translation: CASGTPENDEAFF.

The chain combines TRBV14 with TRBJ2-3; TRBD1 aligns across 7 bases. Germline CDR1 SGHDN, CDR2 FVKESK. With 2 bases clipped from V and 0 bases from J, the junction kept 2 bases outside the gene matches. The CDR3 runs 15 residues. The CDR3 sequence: CASSQWDRSTDTQYF. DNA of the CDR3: TGTGCCAGCAGCCAATGGGACAGAAGCACAGATACGCAGTATTTT.

This CDR3 reads CASSLADGVTEAFF. The DNA for the CDR3 is TGCGCCAGCAGCTTGGCCGATGGGGTCACTGAAGCTTTCTTT. The chain joins TRBV5-1 to TRBJ1-1; no reliable D call. The germline V and J ends were trimmed by 0 bases and 4 bases, with 10 bases remaining between them. The CDR3 extends over 14 amino acids. CDR1 is SGHRS, CDR2 YFSETQ, per germline.

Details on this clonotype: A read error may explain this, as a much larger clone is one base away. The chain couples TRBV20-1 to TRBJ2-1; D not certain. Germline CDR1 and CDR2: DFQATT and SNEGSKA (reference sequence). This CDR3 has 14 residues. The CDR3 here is CSARGLSEYNEQSF. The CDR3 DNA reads TGCAGTGCTAGAGGGCTATCGGAGTACAATGAGCAGTCCTTC.

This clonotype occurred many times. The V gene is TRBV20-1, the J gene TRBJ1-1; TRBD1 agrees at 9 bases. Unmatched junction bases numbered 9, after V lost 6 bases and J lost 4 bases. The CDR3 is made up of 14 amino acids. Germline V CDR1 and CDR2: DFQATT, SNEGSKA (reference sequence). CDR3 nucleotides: TGCAGTGCCGATTTGACAGGGGGGTCCACTGAAGCTTTCTTT. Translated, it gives CSADLTGGSTEAFF.

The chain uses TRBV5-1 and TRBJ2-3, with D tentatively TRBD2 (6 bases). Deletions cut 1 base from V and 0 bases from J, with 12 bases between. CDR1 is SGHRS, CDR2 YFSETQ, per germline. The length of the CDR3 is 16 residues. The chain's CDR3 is CASSLPASESTDTQYF. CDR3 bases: TGCGCCAGCAGCTTGCCAGCTAGCGAAAGCACAGATACGCAGTATTTT.

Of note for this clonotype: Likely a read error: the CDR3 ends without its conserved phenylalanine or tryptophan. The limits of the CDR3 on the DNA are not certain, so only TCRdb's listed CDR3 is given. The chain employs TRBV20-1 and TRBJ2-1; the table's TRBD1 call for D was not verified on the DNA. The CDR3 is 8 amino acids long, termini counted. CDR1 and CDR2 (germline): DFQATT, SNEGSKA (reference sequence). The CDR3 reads CSARTGAL.

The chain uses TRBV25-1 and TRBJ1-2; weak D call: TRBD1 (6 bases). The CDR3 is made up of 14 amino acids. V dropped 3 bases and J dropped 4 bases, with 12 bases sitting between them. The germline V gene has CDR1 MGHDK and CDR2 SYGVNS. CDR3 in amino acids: CASSDYMGAYGYTF. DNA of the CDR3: TGTGCCAGCAGTGACTACATGGGGGCCTATGGCTACACCTTC.

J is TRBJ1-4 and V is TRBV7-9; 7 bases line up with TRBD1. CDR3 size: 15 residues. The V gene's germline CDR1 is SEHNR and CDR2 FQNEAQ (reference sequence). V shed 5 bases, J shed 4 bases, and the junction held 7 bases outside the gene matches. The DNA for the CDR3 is TGTGCCAGCAGCCTCCGACAGGGTTATAATGAAAAACTGTTTTTT. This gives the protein CASSLRQGYNEKLFF.

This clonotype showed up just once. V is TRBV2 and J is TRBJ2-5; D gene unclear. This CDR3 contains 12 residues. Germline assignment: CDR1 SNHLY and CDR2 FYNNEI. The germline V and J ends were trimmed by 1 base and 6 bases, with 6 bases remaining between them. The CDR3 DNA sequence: TGTGCCAGCAGTGAAGGGGTGAAGACCCAGTACTTC. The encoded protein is CASSEGVKTQYF.

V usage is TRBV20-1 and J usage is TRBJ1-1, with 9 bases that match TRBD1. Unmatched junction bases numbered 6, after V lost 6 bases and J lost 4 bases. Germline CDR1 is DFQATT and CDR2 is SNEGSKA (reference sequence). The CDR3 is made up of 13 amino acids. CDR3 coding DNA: TGCAGTGCAAGGACAGGGGATGTCACTGAAGCTTTCTTT. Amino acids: CSARTGDVTEAFF.

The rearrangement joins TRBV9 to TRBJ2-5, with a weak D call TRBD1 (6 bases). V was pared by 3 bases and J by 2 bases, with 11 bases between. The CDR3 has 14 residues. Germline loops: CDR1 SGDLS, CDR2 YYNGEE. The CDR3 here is CASSATGQQETQYF. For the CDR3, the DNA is TGTGCCAGCAGCGCGACAGGTCAACAAGAGACCCAGTACTTC.

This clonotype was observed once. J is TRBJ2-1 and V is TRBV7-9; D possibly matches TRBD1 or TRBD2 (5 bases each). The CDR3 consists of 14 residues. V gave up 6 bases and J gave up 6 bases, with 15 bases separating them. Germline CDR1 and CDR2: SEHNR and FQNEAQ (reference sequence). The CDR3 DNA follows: TGTGCCAGCAGTCCCGGGACCTGGGTCAATGAGCAGTTCTTC. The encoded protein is CASSPGTWVNEQFF.

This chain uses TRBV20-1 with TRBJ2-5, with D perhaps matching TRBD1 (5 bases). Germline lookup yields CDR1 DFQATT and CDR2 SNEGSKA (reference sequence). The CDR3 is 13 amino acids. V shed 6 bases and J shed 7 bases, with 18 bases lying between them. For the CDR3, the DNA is TGCAGTGCAATCCCGGCTTACAGGTCGACCCAGTACTTC. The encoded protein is CSAIPAYRSTQYF.

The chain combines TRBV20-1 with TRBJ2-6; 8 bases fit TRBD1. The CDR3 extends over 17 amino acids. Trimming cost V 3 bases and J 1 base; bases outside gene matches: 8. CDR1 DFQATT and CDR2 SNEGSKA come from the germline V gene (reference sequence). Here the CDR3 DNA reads TGCAGTGCTAGTCGACAGGGGTCTGGTTCTGGGGCCAACGTCCTGACTTTC. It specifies CSASRQGSGSGANVLTF.

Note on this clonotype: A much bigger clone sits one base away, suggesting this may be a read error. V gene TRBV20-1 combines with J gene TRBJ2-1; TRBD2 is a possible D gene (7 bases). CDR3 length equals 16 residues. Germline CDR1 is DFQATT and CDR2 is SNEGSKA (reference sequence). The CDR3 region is CSASSDEEGGNNKQFF. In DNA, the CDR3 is TGCAGTGCCAGCAGTGACGAGGAGGGGGGGAACAATAAGCAGTTCTTC.

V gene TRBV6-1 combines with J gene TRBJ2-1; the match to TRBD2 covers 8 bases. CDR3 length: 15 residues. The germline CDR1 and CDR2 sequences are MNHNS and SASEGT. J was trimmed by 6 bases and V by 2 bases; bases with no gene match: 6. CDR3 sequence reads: CASSETGAGGNEQFF. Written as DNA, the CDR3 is TGTGCCAGCAGTGAAACGGGCGCGGGGGGCAATGAGCAGTTCTTC.

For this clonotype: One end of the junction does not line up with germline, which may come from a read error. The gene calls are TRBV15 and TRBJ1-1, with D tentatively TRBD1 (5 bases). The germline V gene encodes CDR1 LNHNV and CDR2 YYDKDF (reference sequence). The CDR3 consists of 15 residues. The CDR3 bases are TGTGCCACCAGCGGAGATCGGAGGGGGAACACTGAAGCTTTCTTT. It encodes CATSGDRRGNTEAFF.

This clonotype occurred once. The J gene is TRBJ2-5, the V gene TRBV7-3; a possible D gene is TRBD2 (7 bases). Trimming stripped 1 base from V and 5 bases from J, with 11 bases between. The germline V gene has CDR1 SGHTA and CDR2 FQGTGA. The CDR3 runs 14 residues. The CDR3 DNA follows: TGTGCCAGCAGCTTAAAGGGGGGGGGGGAGACCCAGTACTTC. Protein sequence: CASSLKGGGETQYF.

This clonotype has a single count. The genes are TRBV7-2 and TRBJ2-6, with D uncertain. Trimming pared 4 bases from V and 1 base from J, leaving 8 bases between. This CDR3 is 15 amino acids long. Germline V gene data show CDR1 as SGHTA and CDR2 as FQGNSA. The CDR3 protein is CASSSRRSGANVLTF. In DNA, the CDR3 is TGTGCCAGCAGCTCCCGTAGGTCTGGGGCCAACGTCCTGACTTTC.

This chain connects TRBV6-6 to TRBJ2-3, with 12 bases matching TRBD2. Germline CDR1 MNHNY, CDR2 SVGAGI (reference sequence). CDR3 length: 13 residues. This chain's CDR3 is CASRLAGEDTQYF. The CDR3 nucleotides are TGTGCTAGCCGACTAGCGGGAGAAGACACGCAGTATTTT.

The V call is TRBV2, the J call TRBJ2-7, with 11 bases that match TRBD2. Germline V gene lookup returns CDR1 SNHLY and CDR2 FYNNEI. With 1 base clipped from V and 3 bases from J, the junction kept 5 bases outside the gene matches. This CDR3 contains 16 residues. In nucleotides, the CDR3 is TGTGCCAGCAGTGAAGTCGGGACTAGCGGAGTCTACGAGCAGTACTTC. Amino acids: CASSEVGTSGVYEQYF.

DNA for the CDR3: TGTGCCAGCAGCCCCGGGGGCACAGATACGCAGTATTTT. Translation gives CASSPGGTDTQYF. The V gene is TRBV7-2, the J gene TRBJ2-3, with a tentative D call TRBD2 (5 bases). Germline V CDR1 and CDR2: SGHTA, FQGNSA. The CDR3 contains 13 residues. Trimming stripped 5 bases from V and 1 base from J, with 7 bases between.

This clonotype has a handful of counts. Here the CDR3 DNA reads TGTGCCACCAGCAGCAACAGGGGTAGTGGCACAGATACGCAGTATTTT. This translates into CATSSNRGSGTDTQYF. This chain uses TRBV15 with TRBJ2-3, with TRBD1 matching 7 bases. Germline V gene data show CDR1 as LNHNV and CDR2 as YYDKDF (reference sequence). Unmatched junction bases numbered 7, after V lost 3 bases and J lost 1 base. The CDR3 is 16 residues long.

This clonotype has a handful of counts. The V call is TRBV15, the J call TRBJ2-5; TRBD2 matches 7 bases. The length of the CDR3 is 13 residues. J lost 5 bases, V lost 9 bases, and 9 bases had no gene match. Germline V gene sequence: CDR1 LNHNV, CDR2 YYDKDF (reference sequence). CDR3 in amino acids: CATSLGAGETQYF. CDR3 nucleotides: TGTGCCACTTCTTTGGGAGCGGGGGAGACCCAGTACTTC. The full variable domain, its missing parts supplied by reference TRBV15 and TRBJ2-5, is DAMVIQNPRYQVTQFGKPVTLSCSQTLNHNVMYWYQQKSSQAPKLLFHYYDKDFNNEADTPDNFQSRRPNTSFCFLDIRSPGLGDTAMYLCATSLGAGETQYFGPGTRLLVL.

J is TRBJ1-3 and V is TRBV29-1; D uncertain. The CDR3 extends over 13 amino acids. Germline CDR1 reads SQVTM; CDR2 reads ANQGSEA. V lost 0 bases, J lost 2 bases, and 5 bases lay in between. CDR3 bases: TGCAGCGTTGAAGAGGTCACTGGAAACACCATATATTTT. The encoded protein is CSVEEVTGNTIYF.

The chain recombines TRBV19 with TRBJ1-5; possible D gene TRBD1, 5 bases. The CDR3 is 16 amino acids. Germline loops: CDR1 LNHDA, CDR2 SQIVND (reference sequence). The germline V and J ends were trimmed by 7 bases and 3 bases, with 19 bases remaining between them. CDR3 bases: TGTGCCAGTACCAGAGGAGGGGCTTTTGACAATCAGCCCCAGCATTTT. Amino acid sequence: CASTRGGAFDNQPQHF. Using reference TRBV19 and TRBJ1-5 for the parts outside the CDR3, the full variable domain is DGGITQSPKYLFRKEGQNVTLSCEQNLNHDAMYWYRQDPGQGLRLIYYSQIVNDFQKGDIAEGYSVSREKKESFPLTVTSAQKNPTAFYLCASTRGGAFDNQPQHFGDGTRLSIL.

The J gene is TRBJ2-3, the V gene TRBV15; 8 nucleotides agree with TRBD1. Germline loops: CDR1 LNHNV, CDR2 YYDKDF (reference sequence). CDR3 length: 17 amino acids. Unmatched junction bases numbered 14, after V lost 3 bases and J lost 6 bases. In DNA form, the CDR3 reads TGTGCCACCAGCAGGGGGGACAGGCCTAGTGGGGTTGATACGCAGTATTTT. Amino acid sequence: CATSRGDRPSGVDTQYF.

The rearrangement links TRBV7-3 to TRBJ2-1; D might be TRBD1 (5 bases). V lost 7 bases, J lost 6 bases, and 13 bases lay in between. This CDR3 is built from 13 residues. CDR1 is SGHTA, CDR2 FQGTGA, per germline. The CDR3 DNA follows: TGTGCCAGCAAGAAGGGGCAGGGCAATGAGCAGTTCTTC. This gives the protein CASKKGQGNEQFF.

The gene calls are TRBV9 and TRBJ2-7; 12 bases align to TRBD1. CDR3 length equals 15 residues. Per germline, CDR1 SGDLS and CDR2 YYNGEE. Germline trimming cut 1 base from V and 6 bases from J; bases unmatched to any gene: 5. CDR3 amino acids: CASSVSGTGGVEQYF. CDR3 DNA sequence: TGTGCCAGCAGCGTATCCGGGACAGGGGGCGTCGAGCAGTACTTC.